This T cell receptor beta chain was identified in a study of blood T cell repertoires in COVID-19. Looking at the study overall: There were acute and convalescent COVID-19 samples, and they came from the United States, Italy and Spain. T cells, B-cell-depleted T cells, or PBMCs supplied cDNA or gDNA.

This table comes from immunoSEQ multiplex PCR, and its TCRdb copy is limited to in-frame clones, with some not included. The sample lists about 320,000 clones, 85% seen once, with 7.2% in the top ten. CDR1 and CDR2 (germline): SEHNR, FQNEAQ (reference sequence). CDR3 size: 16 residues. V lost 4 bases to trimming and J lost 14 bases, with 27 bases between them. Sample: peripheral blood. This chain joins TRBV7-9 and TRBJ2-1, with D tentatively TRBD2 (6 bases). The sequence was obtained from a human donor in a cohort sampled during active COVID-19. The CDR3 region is CASSSFSGWTGGLKFF. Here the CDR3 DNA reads TGTGCCAGCAGCTCCTTCTCCGGTTGGACTGGGGGACTCAAGTTCTTC.